The 12 T cell receptor beta chains reported below all come from one sample, sequenced in a study of blood T cell repertoires in COVID-19. Libraries were prepared by immunoSEQ multiplex PCR; TCRdb keeps only in-frame clonotypes and omits some of them. The profile shows 200,000 to 250,000 clones, about 85% of them singletons. Sequencing input: PBMCs or T cells enriched from blood (not recorded which). The source of these receptors is a man aged 35 to 55 who had recovered from COVID-19.

The chain links TRBV27 to TRBJ2-1; 12 bases are shared with TRBD2. Germline V CDR1 and CDR2: MNHEY, SMNVEV (reference sequence). Trimming at V came to 8 bases and at J to 5 bases, leaving 10 bases not matched to a gene. The CDR3 has 16 amino acids. The CDR3 protein is CASSLLWTSGNNEQFF. CDR3 DNA: TGTGCCAGCTCCCTTTTGTGGACTAGCGGGAACAATGAGCAGTTCTTC.

The chain carries TRBV11-3 and TRBJ2-7, with TRBD2 matching 7 bases. The CDR3 extends over 15 amino acids. V shed 1 base and J 5 bases; nucleotides not matched to a gene: 8. The germline CDR1 and CDR2 sequences are SGHNT and YENEEA. The CDR3 sequence is CASSLVGSGSHEQYF. The CDR3 DNA sequence: TGTGCCAGCAGCTTAGTCGGTAGCGGGTCCCACGAGCAGTACTTC.

The chain joins TRBV27 to TRBJ2-7; 7 bases fit TRBD2. Germline V lookup: CDR1 MNHEY, CDR2 SMNVEV (reference sequence). The CDR3 runs to 13 residues. The V and J ends lost 5 bases and 1 base, in that order; junction bases with no gene match: 2. The CDR3 spells CASSLGGSYEQYF. CDR3 coding DNA: TGTGCCAGCAGTCTGGGGGGGTCCTACGAGCAGTACTTC.

This sequence joins TRBV7-9 and TRBJ2-7; possibly TRBD2 for D (5 bases). Between the trimmed V and J ends, which lost 6 bases and 3 bases, there was a span of 12 bases. This CDR3 region has 13 residues. Germline CDR1 is SEHNR and CDR2 is FQNEAQ (reference sequence). CDR3 DNA sequence: TGTGCCAGCAGAGGACCAGGAGGCTACGAGCAGTACTTC. Amino acid sequence: CASRGPGGYEQYF.

V gene TRBV28 combines with J gene TRBJ1-2, with D possibly being TRBD1 (5 bases). This CDR3 spans 16 amino acids. Trimming pared 2 bases from V and 2 bases from J, leaving 15 bases between. Germline values: CDR1 MDHEN, CDR2 SYDVKM. CDR3 amino acids: CASSLEFGSGNYGYTF. The CDR3, as DNA: TGTGCCAGCAGTTTAGAGTTTGGATCAGGGAACTATGGCTACACCTTC.

This chain links TRBV7-2 with TRBJ2-1; possibly TRBD1 for D (8 bases). Germline-derived CDR1 and CDR2 are SGHTA and FQGNSA. The germline V and J ends were trimmed by 5 bases and 4 bases, with 15 bases remaining between them. The CDR3 covers 15 residues. The CDR3, as DNA: TGTGCCAGCAGCCTCGGACAGGGAGGGTACAATGAGCAGTTCTTC. This sequence encodes CASSLGQGGYNEQFF.

The rearrangement uses TRBV5-8 and TRBJ2-7; D perhaps matches TRBD2 (6 bases). Germline V gene data show CDR1 as SGHTS and CDR2 as YDEGEE. The CDR3 spans 12 residues. V was clipped by 0 bases and J by 12 bases, with 13 bases between them. The CDR3: CASSLAAGRPYF. The CDR3, as DNA: TGTGCCAGCAGCTTGGCGGCGGGAAGACCGTACTTC.

The J gene is TRBJ1-1, the V gene TRBV19; 7 nucleotides match TRBD1. Germline V lookup: CDR1 LNHDA, CDR2 SQIVND (reference sequence). The CDR3 covers 14 residues. J gave up 5 bases and V 3 bases, and 6 bases lay outside the gene matches. In nucleotides, the CDR3 is TGTGCCAGTAGTATTAGGTCAGGGGGAACTGAAGCTTTCTTT. This sequence encodes CASSIRSGGTEAFF.

This clone was detected a few times. This rearrangement joins TRBV30 to TRBJ2-1; TRBD2 matches 11 bases. From germline, CDR1 is GTSNPN and CDR2 SVGIG (reference sequence). After removal of 7 bases from V and 6 bases from J, the junction contained 8 bases not matched to a gene. This CDR3 region has 14 residues. Here the CDR3 reads CASKWGLAVNEQFF. CDR3 DNA: TGTGCCTCGAAGTGGGGACTAGCGGTCAATGAGCAGTTCTTC.

The rearrangement joins TRBV30 to TRBJ1-2; 10 bases map to TRBD1. CDR3 length: 15 residues. Germline V gene data show CDR1 as GTSNPN and CDR2 as SVGIG (reference sequence). The J segment lost 5 bases and the V segment lost 4 bases, leaving 10 bases of the junction unmatched. The CDR3 DNA is TGTGCCTGGATGGTGACAGGGGGCGCGGAATATGGCTACACCTTC. Translated, it gives CAWMVTGGAEYGYTF.

The rearrangement links TRBV5-1 to TRBJ1-6; 9 bases align to TRBD1. The germline V gene has CDR1 SGHRS and CDR2 YFSETQ. Trimming at V came to 3 bases and at J to 7 bases, leaving 2 bases not matched to a gene. The CDR3 spans 14 residues. The chain's CDR3 is CASSSGTGNSPLHF. The CDR3 bases are TGCGCCAGCAGCTCCGGGACAGGGAATTCACCCCTCCACTTT. The whole variable domain, filled in from reference TRBV5-1 and TRBJ1-6, reads KAGVTQTPRYLIKTRGQQVTLSCSPISGHRSVSWYQQTPGQGLQFLFEYFSETQRNKGNFPGRFSGRQFSNSRSEMNVSTLELGDSALYLCASSSGTGNSPLHFGNGTRLTVT.

This clone was seen only a few times. The chain carries TRBV10-3 and TRBJ1-1; perhaps TRBD1 as D (5 bases). Trimming left V 10 bases short and J 8 bases short, with 23 bases between. Germline CDR1 ENHRY, CDR2 SYGVKD. The CDR3 loop spans 14 amino acids. CDR3: CATLGMGGAAEAFF. CDR3 coding DNA: TGTGCCACCTTGGGTATGGGTGGGGCTGCGGAAGCTTTCTTT.